The 11 T cell receptor beta chains below come from one sample, sequenced in a study of shared clonotypes between healthy human individuals. Profiled with immunoSEQ multiplex PCR; TCRdb holds only in-frame clones, not every one. Of some 630,000 clones listed, roughly 78% were seen once; the top ten hold 1.8%. The sample was memory CD4+ T cells sorted from blood. Described subset: CD45RA-negative fraction. These TCRs come from a woman aged 30 to 39 in good health.

The V call is TRBV7-9, the J call TRBJ2-7; 11 nucleotides align to TRBD2. Germline V gene lookup returns CDR1 SEHNR and CDR2 FQNEAQ (reference sequence). Trimming cost V 4 bases and J 1 base; bases outside gene matches: 9. The CDR3 has 17 residues. The CDR3 sequence is CASSSSPGTSGSYEQYF. CDR3 in DNA: TGTGCCAGCAGCTCATCCCCGGGGACTAGCGGATCCTACGAGCAGTACTTC.

This clone was recorded only once. This chain links TRBV13 with TRBJ1-3; 7 bases map to TRBD1. There are 15 residues in the CDR3. The V segment lost 4 bases and the J segment 4 bases; nucleotides outside the gene matches: 7. Looked up from germline, CDR1 is PRHDT and CDR2 is FYEKMQ (reference sequence). The CDR3 sequence is CASSSRDRAGNTIYF. In DNA, the CDR3 is TGTGCCAGCAGCTCCCGAGACAGGGCAGGAAACACCATATATTTT.

This clone was seen once. The chain carries TRBV5-1 and TRBJ1-1; 8 bases fit TRBD1. Per the germline V gene, CDR1 is SGHRS and CDR2 is YFSETQ. Trimming removed 5 bases from V and 1 base from J; junction bases left unmatched: 7. This CDR3 has 15 residues. CDR3 in amino acids: CASRSEQGGNTEAFF. The CDR3 nucleotides are TGCGCCAGCAGATCCGAACAGGGGGGGAACACTGAAGCTTTCTTT.

The chain joins TRBV11-1 to TRBJ2-1; 7 bases map to TRBD2. This CDR3 is 16 amino acids long. V shed 0 bases and J 2 bases; nucleotides not matched to a gene: 4. The germline CDR1 and CDR2 sequences are SGHAT and FQDESV (reference sequence). Written as DNA, the CDR3 is TGTGCCAGCAGCTTAGCCGGGACTAACACCTACAATGAGCAGTTCTTC. Its protein is CASSLAGTNTYNEQFF.

In regard to this clone: The same CDR3 also results from other DNA sequences found in this sample. The J gene is TRBJ2-1, the V gene TRBV5-1; TRBD1 matches 7 bases. The CDR3 consists of 15 residues. The germline CDR1 and CDR2 sequences are SGHRS and YFSETQ. V dropped 0 bases and J dropped 4; count of bases not matched to a gene: 4. The CDR3 coding sequence is TGCGCCAGCAGCTTGGATTCGACAGGGTACAATGAGCAGTTCTTC. Its translation is CASSLDSTGYNEQFF.

The V call is TRBV30, the J call TRBJ1-5; a weak D match, TRBD1 (5 bases). With 1 base removed from V and 2 bases from J, the gap between germline ends came to 18 bases. The CDR3 contains 17 residues. Germline V gene lookup returns CDR1 GTSNPN and CDR2 SVGIG (reference sequence). The CDR3 spells CAWSGREIFRGNQPQHF. The CDR3 bases are TGTGCCTGGAGTGGGAGGGAGATCTTCAGGGGCAATCAGCCCCAGCATTTT. Full variable domain (outside the CDR3, taken from reference TRBV30 and TRBJ1-5): SQTIHQWPATLVQPVGSPLSLECTVEGTSNPNLYWYRQAAGRGLQLLFYSVGIGQISSEVPQNLSASRPQDRQFILSSKKLLLSDSGFYLCAWSGREIFRGNQPQHFGDGTRLSIL.

The chain recombines TRBV10-3 with TRBJ2-3; 11 nucleotides align to TRBD2. CDR3 size: 17 residues. Germline CDR1 is ENHRY and CDR2 is SYGVKD. V lost 0 bases to trimming and J lost 3 bases; unmatched junction nucleotides: 5. The CDR3 here is CAISESTSGDTTDTQYF. The CDR3 DNA reads TGTGCCATCAGTGAGTCGACTAGCGGGGATACAACAGATACGCAGTATTTT.

V gene TRBV30 combines with J gene TRBJ2-1; D gene unclear. V lost 0 bases to trimming and J lost 6 bases, with 9 bases between them. The CDR3 is made up of 13 amino acids. Germline CDR1 reads GTSNPN; CDR2 reads SVGIG (reference sequence). CDR3 in DNA: TGTGCCTGGAGTGTTGTATTCGGCAATGAGCAGTTCTTC. Protein sequence: CAWSVVFGNEQFF.

The chain links TRBV19 to TRBJ1-2, with D uncertain. Trimming took 5 bases from V and 2 from J, leaving 12 bases between them. CDR3 size: 14 residues. Germline V gene sequence: CDR1 LNHDA, CDR2 SQIVND (reference sequence). The CDR3 nucleotides read TGTGCCAGTAGTCTGACGGGATTCAACTATGGCTACACCTTC. Its translation is CASSLTGFNYGYTF.

Only one count was recorded for this clone. The chain uses TRBV7-2 and TRBJ2-3; D is unresolved. Germline values: CDR1 SGHTA, CDR2 FQGNSA. The CDR3 spans 13 residues. Trimming took off 11 bases at V and 2 bases at J, with 14 bases between the two ends. CDR3 coding DNA: TGTGCCGGCCTCGCCGCTAACACAGATACGCAGTATTTT. It is translated as CAGLAANTDTQYF.

The chain couples TRBV10-3 to TRBJ1-1; no clear D gene. Trimming shortened V by 5 bases and J by 2 bases, and 15 bases separated the two germline ends. Germline V gives CDR1 ENHRY, CDR2 SYGVKD. This CDR3 region has 15 residues. The chain's CDR3 is CAISRTTRSNTEAFF. The CDR3 coding sequence is TGTGCCATCAGTAGGACGACAAGATCTAACACTGAAGCTTTCTTT.